This record looks at one TCR beta chain sequence and its context. Its target is not known. The entry originates in a study of T cells in Graves' hyperthyroidism and ophthalmopathy. Study-level points and caveats: Most thyroid-expanded clonotypes above 0.001 were also found in blood.

Graves' hyperthyroidism qualified as stable when ophthalmopathy did not progress within 18 months. Patients aged 18 to 65 with hyperthyroidism were newly diagnosed, with duration under 2 months. Clinical symptoms, serum thyroxine and TRAb, thyroid ultrasound and orbital computed tomography were used for the diagnoses. TCR beta CDR3 regions were amplified from RNA. An initial round of RT-PCR targeting the TCR CDR3 relied on the HTBI primer set. One entry per CDR3 protein results from TCRdb running MiXCR on the multiplex PCR reads. The sample has about 480,000 distinct CDR3 sequences, roughly an eighth seen once; the top ten hold under 20%. V was pared by 0 bases and J by 0 bases, with 14 bases between. Per the germline V gene, CDR1 is KGHSH and CDR2 is LQKENI. CDR3 length equals 17 residues.

Sequencing was carried out using blood. The source is a woman between 18 and 30 years old with Graves' hyperthyroidism. The J gene is TRBJ1-1, the V gene TRBV18, with D perhaps TRBD1 (5 bases). The CDR3 protein is CASSPPLDTSLNTEAFF. Here the CDR3 DNA reads TGTGCCAGCTCACCACCTCTGGACACCTCCTTGAACACTGAAGCTTTCTTT.